This TCR beta chain was captured in a study of cytomegalovirus exposure and HLA in healthy donors. Study results and limitations: About 87% or about 30% of the time was how often most TCR beta V segments were productive, according to an earlier analysis.

V was cut by 5 bases and J by 7 bases, with 17 bases left in between. This CDR3 contains 14 residues. Looked up from germline, CDR1 is SGHVS and CDR2 is FQNEAQ. Use of 60 Vbeta and 13 Jbeta primers characterized the PCR. Measured with immunoSEQ multiplex PCR; TCRdb has only the in-frame clones, and not every one. The sample has about 160,000 clones, approximately 86% seen once; the top ten hold about 2.1%. On this clone itself: Its antigen is unidentified.

The chain recombines TRBV7-8 with TRBJ1-2; D is undetermined. Sequenced: PBMCs. The clonotype originates from a young woman in good health and CMV-seronegative. CDR3 loop: CASSPEAGISGYTF. The CDR3 DNA is TGTGCCAGCAGCCCCGAAGCGGGAATCTCTGGCTACACCTTC.